This entry features one T cell receptor beta chain sequence. An end of the junction does not agree with germline; a read error may underlie this. This sample is part of a study of blood T cells in healthy people across ages. PCR was performed a second time for roughly 7 to 11 cycles using a sample-barcoded 5' primer and a J-beta primer mix. TCRdb passed the 5' RACE reads through MiXCR, listing each CDR3 protein once. This table holds approximately 850,000 distinct CDR3 sequences, under 55% found once. Germline CDR1 LGHDT, CDR2 YNNKEL (reference sequence). The CDR3 length is 14 residues. Drawn from each donor were 8.5 to 10 milliliters of peripheral blood.

V usage is TRBV3-1 and J usage is TRBJ2-4; the D call may be TRBD1 or TRBD2 (5 bases each). The last part of the DNA fits TRBJ2-7 better; the J call may be wrong. The receptor comes from a man in his fifties or sixties in good health. Material: blood. The CDR3 here is CAGSLGPRNYEQYF. The CDR3 coding sequence is TGTGCCGGCAGCTTGGGACCGCGAAATTACGAGCAGTACTTC.